The next 9 T cell receptor beta chains were all read from a single sample in a study of beta chain features in type 1 diabetes. cDNA synthesis used the whole RNA isolate, giving expressed TCRB sequences. Measured with immunoSEQ multiplex PCR; TCRdb has only the in-frame clones, and not every one. The sample holds more than 150,000 clones, roughly 9.1% seen once. Source material: central memory CD4+ T cells from blood. The origin of the receptors is a woman between 18 and 30 years old in good health.

The J gene is TRBJ2-5, the V gene TRBV4-2; TRBD1 matches at 8 bases. The J segment lost 5 bases and the V segment lost 0 bases, leaving 11 bases of the junction unmatched. From germline, CDR1 is LGHNA and CDR2 YNFKEQ. The CDR3 is 17 residues long. The CDR3 DNA follows: TGTGCCAGCAGCCAAGATCTAGGCGGACAGGGTCGGGAGACCCAGTACTTC. Protein product: CASSQDLGGQGRETQYF.

This clone was observed a handful of times. This sequence joins TRBV11-2 and TRBJ2-3; 8 bases align to TRBD2. This CDR3 spans 15 amino acids. CDR1 is SGHAT, CDR2 FQNNGV, per germline. The V and J ends lost 5 bases and 4 bases, in that order; junction bases with no gene match: 8. This chain's CDR3 is CASSTLAGRADTQYF. As DNA, the CDR3 is TGTGCCAGCAGCACCTTAGCGGGGAGGGCAGATACGCAGTATTTT.

This clone appeared a few times. The chain joins TRBV2 to TRBJ2-7; 10 bases are a match to TRBD2. The CDR3 length is 15 residues. V was clipped by 5 bases and J by 0 bases; unmatched bases: 4. The V gene's germline CDR1 is SNHLY and CDR2 FYNNEI. CDR3 sequence: CASSRLAGGSYEQYF. The CDR3 DNA reads TGTGCCAGCAGTCGACTAGCGGGCGGCTCCTACGAGCAGTACTTC.

This clone was counted between two and nine times. Distinct nucleotide sequences in the sample also encode this CDR3. V gene TRBV6-5 combines with J gene TRBJ2-5, with 7 bases aligning to TRBD1. CDR1 and CDR2 (germline): MNHEY, SVGAGI. The CDR3 is made up of 14 amino acids. V trimming: 6 bases; J trimming: 0 bases; junction bases outside the gene matches: 4. This CDR3 is CASSLGQNQETQYF. CDR3 bases: TGTGCCAGCAGCTTGGGACAGAACCAAGAGACCCAGTACTTC.

This clone was seen more than once but under ten times. The V call is TRBV29-1, the J call TRBJ1-1, with 9 nucleotides matching TRBD1. V gave up 4 bases and J gave up 5 bases; unmatched junction bases: 8. This CDR3 spans 14 amino acids. Germline V gene data show CDR1 as SQVTM and CDR2 as ANQGSEA. The CDR3 bases are TGCAGCGTTGTCCCGACAGGGGGGAGGACTGAAGCTTTCTTT. Encoded protein: CSVVPTGGRTEAFF.

In this sample, this clone turned up a few times. Relative to the germline gene, one junction end is altered; a read error may explain this. The chain combines TRBV7-7 with TRBJ2-5; 9 bases agree with TRBD1. CDR1 is SSHAT and CDR2 is FNYEAQ in the germline V gene (reference sequence). The CDR3 loop spans 13 amino acids. The CDR3 sequence: CASSRDREETQYF. CDR3 in DNA: TGTGCTAGCAGCAGGGACAGGGAAGAGACCCAGTACTTC.

This chain joins TRBV6-1 and TRBJ2-5; a weak D match, TRBD2 (5 bases). Germline V gene data show CDR1 as MNHNS and CDR2 as SASEGT. The CDR3 is 14 residues long. Deletions cut 4 bases from V and 2 bases from J, with 11 bases between. The CDR3 DNA is TGTGCCAGCAGTGGAGGGAGCAGGCAAGAGACCCAGTACTTC. It translates to CASSGGSRQETQYF.

This clone was picked up a small number of times. The chain is built from TRBV4-1 and TRBJ2-1; possible D gene TRBD1, 5 bases. Trimming cost V 0 bases and J 10 bases, with 10 bases left between them. Germline V gene lookup returns CDR1 MGHRA and CDR2 YSYEKL. This CDR3 contains 13 residues. Here the CDR3 DNA reads TGCGCCAGCAGCCAAGAGGCAGGGATGGAGCAGTTCTTC. The encoded protein is CASSQEAGMEQFF.

CDR3: CASSWGNRDGYTF. The DNA of the CDR3 is TGTGCCAGCAGCTGGGGGAACAGGGATGGCTACACCTTC. The chain carries TRBV7-6 and TRBJ1-2; D possibly corresponds to TRBD1 (6 bases). The CDR3 consists of 13 residues. Germline CDR1 SGHVS, CDR2 FNYEAQ. The ends were cut back, 4 bases at V and 6 bases at J, with 12 bases in the middle. The full variable domain, in which reference TRBV7-6 and TRBJ1-2 provide the parts outside the CDR3, is GAGVSQSPRYKVTKRGQDVALRCDPISGHVSLYWYRQALGQGPEFLTYFNYEAQQDKSGLPNDRFSAERPEGSISTLTIQRTEQRDSAMYRCASSWGNRDGYTFGSGTRLTVV.